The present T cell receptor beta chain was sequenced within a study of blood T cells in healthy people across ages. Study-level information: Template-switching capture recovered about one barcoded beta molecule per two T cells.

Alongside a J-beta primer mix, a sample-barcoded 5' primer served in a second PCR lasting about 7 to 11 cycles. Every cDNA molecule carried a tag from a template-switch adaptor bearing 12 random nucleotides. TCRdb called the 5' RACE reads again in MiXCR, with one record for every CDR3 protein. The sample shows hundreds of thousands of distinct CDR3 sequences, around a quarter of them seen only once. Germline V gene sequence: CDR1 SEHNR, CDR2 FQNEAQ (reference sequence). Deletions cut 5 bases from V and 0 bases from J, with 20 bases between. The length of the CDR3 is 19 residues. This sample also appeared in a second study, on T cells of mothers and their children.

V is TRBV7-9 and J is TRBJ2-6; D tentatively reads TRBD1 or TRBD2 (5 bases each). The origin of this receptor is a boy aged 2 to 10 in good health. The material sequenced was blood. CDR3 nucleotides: TGTGCCAGCAGCAGTTGGGGGACCCTTGACTACTCTGGGGCCAACGTCCTGACTTTC. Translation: CASSSWGTLDYSGANVLTF.